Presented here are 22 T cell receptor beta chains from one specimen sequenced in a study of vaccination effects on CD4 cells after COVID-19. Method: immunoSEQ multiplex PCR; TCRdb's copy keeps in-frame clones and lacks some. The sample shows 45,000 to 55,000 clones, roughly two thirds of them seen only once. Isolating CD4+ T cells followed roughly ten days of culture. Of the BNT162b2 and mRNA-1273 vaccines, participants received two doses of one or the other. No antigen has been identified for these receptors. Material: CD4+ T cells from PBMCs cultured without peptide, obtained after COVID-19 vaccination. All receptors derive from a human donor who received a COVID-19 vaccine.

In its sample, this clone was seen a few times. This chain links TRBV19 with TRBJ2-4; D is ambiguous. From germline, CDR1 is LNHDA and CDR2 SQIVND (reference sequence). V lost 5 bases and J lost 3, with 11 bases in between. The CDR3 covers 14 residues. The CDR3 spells CASSSLQSKNIQYF. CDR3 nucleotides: TGTGCCAGTAGTTCCCTGCAGAGCAAAAACATTCAGTACTTC.

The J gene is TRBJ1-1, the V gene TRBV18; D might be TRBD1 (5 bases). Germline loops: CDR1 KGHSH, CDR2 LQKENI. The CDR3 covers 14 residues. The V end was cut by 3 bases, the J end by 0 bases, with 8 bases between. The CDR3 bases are TGTGCCAGCTCACCTCAGGGATTGAACACTGAAGCTTTCTTT. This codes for CASSPQGLNTEAFF.

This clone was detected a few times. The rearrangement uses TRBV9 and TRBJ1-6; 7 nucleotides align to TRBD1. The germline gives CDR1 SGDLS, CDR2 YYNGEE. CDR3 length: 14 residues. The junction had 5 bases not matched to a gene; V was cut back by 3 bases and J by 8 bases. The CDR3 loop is CASSGRDRYSPLHF. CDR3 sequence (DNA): TGTGCCAGCAGCGGAAGGGACAGATATTCACCCCTCCACTTT.

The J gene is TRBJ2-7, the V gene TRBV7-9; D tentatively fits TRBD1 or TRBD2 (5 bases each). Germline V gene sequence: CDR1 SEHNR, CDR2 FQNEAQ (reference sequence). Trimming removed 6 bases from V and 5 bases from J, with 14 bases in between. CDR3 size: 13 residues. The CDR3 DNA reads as TGTGCCAGCAGTCGGGACCAAATAGACGAGCAGTACTTC. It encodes CASSRDQIDEQYF. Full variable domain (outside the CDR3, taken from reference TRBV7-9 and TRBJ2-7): DTGVSQNPRHKITKRGQNVTFRCDPISEHNRLYWYRQTLGQGPEFLTYFQNEAQLEKSRLLSDRFSAERPKGSFSTLEIQRTEQGDSAMYLCASSRDQIDEQYFGPGTRLTVT.

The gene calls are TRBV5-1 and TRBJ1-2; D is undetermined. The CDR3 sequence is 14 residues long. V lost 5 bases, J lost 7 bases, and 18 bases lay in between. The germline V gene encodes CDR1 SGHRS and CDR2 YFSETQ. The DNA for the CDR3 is TGCGCCAGCAGTCTCGACTTAGACATGACTGGCTACACCTTC. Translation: CASSLDLDMTGYTF.

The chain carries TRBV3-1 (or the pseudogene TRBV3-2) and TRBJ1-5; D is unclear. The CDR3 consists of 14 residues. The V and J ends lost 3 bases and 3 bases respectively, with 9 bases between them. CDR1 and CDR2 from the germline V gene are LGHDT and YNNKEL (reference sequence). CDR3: CASSHATYNQPQHF. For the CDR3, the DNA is TGTGCCAGCAGCCATGCCACGTACAATCAGCCCCAGCATTTT.

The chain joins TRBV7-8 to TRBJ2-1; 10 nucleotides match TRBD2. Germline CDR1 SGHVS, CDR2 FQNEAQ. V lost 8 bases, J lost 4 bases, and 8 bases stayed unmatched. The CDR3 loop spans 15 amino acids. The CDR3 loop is CASADGLADYNEQFF. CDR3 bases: TGTGCCAGCGCCGATGGACTAGCGGATTACAATGAGCAGTTCTTC.

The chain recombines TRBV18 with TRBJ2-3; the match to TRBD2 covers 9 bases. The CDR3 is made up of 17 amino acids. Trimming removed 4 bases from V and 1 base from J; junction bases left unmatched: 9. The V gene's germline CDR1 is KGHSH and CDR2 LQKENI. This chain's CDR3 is CASSLGTSYSGTDTQYF. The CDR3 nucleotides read TGTGCCAGCTCACTCGGGACTAGCTATTCCGGCACAGATACGCAGTATTTT. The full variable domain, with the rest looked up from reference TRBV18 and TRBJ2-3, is NAGVMQNPRHLVRRRGQEARLRCSPMKGHSHVYWYRQLPEEGLKFMVYLQKENIIDESGMPKERFSAEFPKEGPSILRIQQVVRGDSAAYFCASSLGTSYSGTDTQYFGPGTRLTVL.

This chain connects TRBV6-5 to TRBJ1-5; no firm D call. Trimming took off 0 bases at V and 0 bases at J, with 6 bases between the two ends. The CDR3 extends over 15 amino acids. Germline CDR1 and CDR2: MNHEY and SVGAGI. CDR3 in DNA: TGTGCCAGCAGTTACTCCGTGGATAGCAATCAGCCCCAGCATTTT. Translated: CASSYSVDSNQPQHF.

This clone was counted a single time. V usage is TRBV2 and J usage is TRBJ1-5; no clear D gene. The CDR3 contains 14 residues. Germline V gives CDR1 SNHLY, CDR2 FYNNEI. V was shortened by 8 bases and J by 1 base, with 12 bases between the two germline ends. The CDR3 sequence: CASSEGTSNQPQHF. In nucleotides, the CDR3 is TGTGCCAGCTCGGAGGGAACCAGCAATCAGCCCCAGCATTTT.

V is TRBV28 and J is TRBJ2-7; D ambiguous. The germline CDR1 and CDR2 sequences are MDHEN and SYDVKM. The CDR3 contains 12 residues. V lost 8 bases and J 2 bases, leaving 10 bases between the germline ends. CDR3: CASRDHPYEQYF. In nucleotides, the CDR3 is TGTGCCAGCCGAGACCACCCCTACGAGCAGTACTTC.

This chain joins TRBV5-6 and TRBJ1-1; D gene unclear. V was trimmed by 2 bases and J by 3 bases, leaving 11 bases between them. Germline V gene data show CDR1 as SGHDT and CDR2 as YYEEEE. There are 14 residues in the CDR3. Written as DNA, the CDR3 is TGTGCCAGCAGCTTCTTTCGCCAACACACTGAAGCTTTCTTT. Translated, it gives CASSFFRQHTEAFF.

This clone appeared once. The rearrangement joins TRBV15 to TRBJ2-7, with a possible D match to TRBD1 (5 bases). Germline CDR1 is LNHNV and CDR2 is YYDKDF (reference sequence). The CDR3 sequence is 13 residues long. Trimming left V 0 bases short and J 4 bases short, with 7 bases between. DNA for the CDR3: TGTGCCACCAGCAGAGATAGGGGATACGAGCAGTACTTC. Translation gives CATSRDRGYEQYF.

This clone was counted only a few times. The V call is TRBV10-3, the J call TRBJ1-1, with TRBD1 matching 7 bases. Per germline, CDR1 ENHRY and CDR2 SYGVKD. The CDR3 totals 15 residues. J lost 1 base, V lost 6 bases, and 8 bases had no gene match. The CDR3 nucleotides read TGTGCCATCAGGGCCCGGGACAGCCAGAACACTGAAGCTTTCTTT. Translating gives CAIRARDSQNTEAFF.

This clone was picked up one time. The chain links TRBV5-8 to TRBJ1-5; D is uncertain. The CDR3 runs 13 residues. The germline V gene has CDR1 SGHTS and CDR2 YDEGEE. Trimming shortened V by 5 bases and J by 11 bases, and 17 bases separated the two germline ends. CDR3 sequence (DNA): TGTGCCAGCAGTCTGACCGGCACCCCGGCCCAGCATTTT. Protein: CASSLTGTPAQHF.

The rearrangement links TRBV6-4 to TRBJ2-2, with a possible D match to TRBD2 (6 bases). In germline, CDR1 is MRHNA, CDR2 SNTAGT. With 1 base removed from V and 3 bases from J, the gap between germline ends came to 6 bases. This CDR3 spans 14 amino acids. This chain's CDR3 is CASSDWGDTGELFF. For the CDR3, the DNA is TGTGCCAGCAGTGACTGGGGGGACACCGGGGAGCTGTTTTTT.

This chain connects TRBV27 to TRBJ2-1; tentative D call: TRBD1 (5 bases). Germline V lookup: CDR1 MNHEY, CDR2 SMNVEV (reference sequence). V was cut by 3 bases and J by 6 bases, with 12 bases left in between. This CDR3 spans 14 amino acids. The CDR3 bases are TGTGCCAGCAGTTTGTGGGTAAGGGGCAATGAGCAGTTCTTC. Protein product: CASSLWVRGNEQFF.

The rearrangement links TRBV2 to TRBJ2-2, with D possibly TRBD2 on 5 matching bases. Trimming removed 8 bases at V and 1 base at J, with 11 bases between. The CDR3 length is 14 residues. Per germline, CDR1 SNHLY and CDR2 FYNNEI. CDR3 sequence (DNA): TGTGCCAGCTTGAGGGATTTGAACACCGGGGAGCTGTTTTTT. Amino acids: CASLRDLNTGELFF.

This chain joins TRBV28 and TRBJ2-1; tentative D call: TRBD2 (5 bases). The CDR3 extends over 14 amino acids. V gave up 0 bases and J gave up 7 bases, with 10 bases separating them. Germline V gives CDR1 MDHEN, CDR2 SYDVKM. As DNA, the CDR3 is TGTGCCAGCAGTTTATGGACGGGGTATAATGAGCAGTTCTTC. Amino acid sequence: CASSLWTGYNEQFF.

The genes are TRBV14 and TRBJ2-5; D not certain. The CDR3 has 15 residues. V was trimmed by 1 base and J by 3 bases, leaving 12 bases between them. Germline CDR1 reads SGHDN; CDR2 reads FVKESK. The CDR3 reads CASSQGIGAEETQYF. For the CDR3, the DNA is TGTGCCAGCAGCCAAGGGATTGGCGCAGAAGAGACCCAGTACTTC.

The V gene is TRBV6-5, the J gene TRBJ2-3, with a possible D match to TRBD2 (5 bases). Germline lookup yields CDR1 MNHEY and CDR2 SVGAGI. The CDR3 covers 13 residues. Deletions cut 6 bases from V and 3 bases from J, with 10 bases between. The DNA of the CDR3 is TGTGCCAGCAGGGACTGGGAAACAGATACGCAGTATTTT. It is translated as CASRDWETDTQYF.

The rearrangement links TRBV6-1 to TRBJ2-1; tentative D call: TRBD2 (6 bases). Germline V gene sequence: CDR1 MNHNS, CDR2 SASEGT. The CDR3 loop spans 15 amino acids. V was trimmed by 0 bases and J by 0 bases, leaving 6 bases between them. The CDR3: CASSEASGSYNEQFF. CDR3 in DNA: TGTGCCAGCAGTGAAGCTAGCGGCTCCTACAATGAGCAGTTCTTC.